This TCR beta chain is from a study of graft-versus-host responses after intestinal transplantation. Study in general: Multivisceral, liver-intestinal, or isolated intestinal transplants were received by the recipients.

The CDR3 covers 13 residues. Trimming removed 8 bases at V and 0 bases at J, with 11 bases between. Germline V gene sequence: CDR1 WSHSY, CDR2 SAAADI. Profiled with immunoSEQ multiplex PCR; TCRdb holds only in-frame clones, not every one. The table lists almost 70,000 clones, roughly 92% of them singletons. V and J are TRBV10-2 and TRBJ2-7; the D is unclear. This clonotype was obtained from a human patient who received an intestinal transplant, so some T cells may come from the graft donor. The sample here was bone marrow, taken roughly 780 days after intestinal transplantation. CDR3 protein: CASSPPYSYEQYF. The CDR3 DNA is TGCGCCAGCTCCCCACCTTACTCCTACGAGCAGTACTTC.